This T cell receptor (beta chain) came from a study of spatial heterogeneity in lung cancer. Study outcomes and limitations: TCRs found ubiquitously expanded in tumor appeared in blood more at resection than at follow-up.

Specified time point: sample taken at primary tumor resection. No cell sorting; template was whole RNA from tumor, lung tissue or PBMC. A total of 72 untreated early-stage non-small cell lung cancer patients served as donors. This clonotype came up many times. Its antigen remains unknown. All TCR cDNA molecules were individually tagged with a unique molecular identifier. Each CDR3 protein is one row after TCRdb ran MiXCR on the 5' RACE reads. Here the sample spans under 30,000 distinct CDR3 sequences, 4.7% being singletons. This CDR3 has 12 residues. V was trimmed by 3 bases and J by 3 bases, leaving 6 bases between them. Germline V gene sequence: CDR1 MDHEN, CDR2 SYDVKM.

The source of this sequence is a male donor with early-stage non-small cell lung cancer. Specimen: PBMCs, collected at surgery. V gene TRBV28 combines with J gene TRBJ2-7; no reliable D call. The CDR3 coding sequence is TGTGCCAGCAGTTTCAACTTCTACGAGCAGTACTTC. It yields the protein CASSFNFYEQYF.